The 8 T cell receptor beta chains below were found in one sample sequenced in a study of CD8+ T cells in alopecia areata. Sequencing templates came from extracted RNA that was reverse transcribed into cDNA. The protocol was immunoSEQ multiplex PCR, while the TCRdb copy is restricted to in-frame clones and leaves out a portion. The sample lists 200,000 or so clones; 55% to 70% were seen once. Treatment specified: oral pan-JAK inhibitor, 5-10 mg twice daily. Here the sequenced sample was CD4+ T cells sorted from blood, taken at week 24, from a patient treated with tofacitinib. Receptors were obtained from a human donor with alopecia areata.

The chain uses TRBV7-2 and TRBJ2-7, with TRBD2 as a possible D gene (7 bases). The CDR3 sequence is 14 residues long. With 0 bases removed from V and 6 bases from J, the gap between germline ends came to 12 bases. CDR1 and CDR2 from the germline V gene are SGHTA and FQGNSA. CDR3 coding DNA: TGTGCCAGCAGCTTAGCGGGGGGGCCGTCCGAGCAGTACTTC. Its translation: CASSLAGGPSEQYF. Based on the CDR3 plus reference TRBV7-2 and TRBJ2-7, the full variable domain is GAGVSQSPSNKVTEKGKDVELRCDPISGHTALYWYRQSLGQGLEFLIYFQGNSAPDKSGLPSDRFSAERTGGSVSTLTIQRTQQEDSAVYLCASSLAGGPSEQYFGPGTRLTVT.

The V and J genes are TRBV5-4 and TRBJ1-1, with 7 bases matching TRBD1. CDR3 length: 12 residues. After removal of 5 bases from V and 6 bases from J, the junction contained 4 bases not matched to a gene. In germline, CDR1 is SGHNT, CDR2 YYREEE (reference sequence). The chain's CDR3 is CASSYDRAEAFF. The CDR3 coding sequence is TGTGCCAGCAGTTACGACAGGGCTGAAGCTTTCTTT. The whole variable domain, remainder taken from reference TRBV5-4 and TRBJ1-1, is ETGVTQSPTHLIKTRGQQVTLRCSSQSGHNTVSWYQQALGQGPQFIFQYYREEENGRGNFPPRFSGLQFPNYSSELNVNALELDDSALYLCASSYDRAEAFFGQGTRLTVV.

CDR3: CAWSPFKTQETQYF. Here the CDR3 DNA reads TGTGCCTGGAGTCCGTTCAAGACACAAGAGACCCAGTACTTC. The chain recombines TRBV30 with TRBJ2-5; D gene ambiguous. CDR1 and CDR2 (germline): GTSNPN, SVGIG (reference sequence). The CDR3 length is 14 residues. V was shortened by 2 bases and J by 2 bases, with 12 bases between the two germline ends. Full variable domain (missing parts from reference TRBV30 and TRBJ2-5): SQTIHQWPATLVQPVGSPLSLECTVEGTSNPNLYWYRQAAGRGLQLLFYSVGIGQISSEVPQNLSASRPQDRQFILSSKKLLLSDSGFYLCAWSPFKTQETQYFGPGTRLLVL.

The V gene is TRBV4-1, the J gene TRBJ2-3; the D is unclear. Germline loops: CDR1 MGHRA, CDR2 YSYEKL. This CDR3 contains 18 residues. The V end was cut by 0 bases, the J end by 1 base, with 17 bases between. CDR3 protein: CASSQDRTTSWGTDTQYF. CDR3 nucleotides: TGCGCCAGCAGCCAAGATCGGACGACCTCCTGGGGCACAGATACGCAGTATTTT.

In its sample, this clone was seen a few times. The rearrangement links TRBV29-1 to TRBJ2-7; 10 nucleotides match TRBD1. Per the germline V gene, CDR1 is SQVTM and CDR2 is ANQGSEA. The junction had 12 bases not matched to a gene; V was cut back by 4 bases and J by 6 bases. CDR3 length: 15 amino acids. The chain's CDR3 is CSVAKGQGRPGEQYF. The CDR3 nucleotides read TGCAGCGTTGCCAAGGGACAGGGGCGCCCTGGCGAGCAGTACTTC.

The chain uses TRBV10-3 and TRBJ2-1; 9 nucleotides line up with TRBD2. The CDR3 extends over 15 amino acids. Germline values: CDR1 ENHRY, CDR2 SYGVKD. V lost 4 bases and J lost 7; bases outside the gene matches: 8. CDR3 in DNA: TGTGCCATCAGTGGAGAGGCGGGAGGGTCTAATGAGCAGTTCTTC. Amino acid sequence: CAISGEAGGSNEQFF.

This clone was observed a handful of times. The chain couples TRBV29-1 to TRBJ1-2, with 10 bases identical to TRBD1. Per germline, CDR1 SQVTM and CDR2 ANQGSEA. The CDR3 loop spans 12 amino acids. The J segment lost 6 bases and the V segment lost 7 bases, leaving 5 bases of the junction unmatched. For the CDR3, the DNA is TGCAGCGCCGGACAGGGGGGGCATGGCTACACCTTC. It specifies CSAGQGGHGYTF.

This clone was seen only a few times. CDR3 coding DNA: TGCAGCGCGATTCCGGGGCCATCGGGAACTAATGAAAAACTGTTTTTT. Its translation is CSAIPGPSGTNEKLFF. This chain uses TRBV29-1 with TRBJ1-4; D is possibly TRBD1 (5 bases). The CDR3 totals 16 residues. V was pared by 7 bases and J by 1 base, with 19 bases between. Germline-derived CDR1 and CDR2 are SQVTM and ANQGSEA.